The next 10 T cell receptor beta chains were all read from a single sample in a study of shared clonotypes between healthy human individuals. Profiled with immunoSEQ multiplex PCR; TCRdb holds only in-frame clones, not every one. The sample gives some 2,500,000 clones, just under 95% of which show up once; roughly 0.34% is in the top ten. The sample consisted of naive CD4+ T cells from PBMCs. Indicated subset: CD45RA+ positively selected. These receptors were taken from a man aged 18 to 29 in good health. Some clones in this sample may be carry-over from other donors' samples.

The gene calls are TRBV5-1 and TRBJ2-7; no reliable D call. Trimming took off 4 bases at V and 2 bases at J, with 13 bases between the two ends. CDR1 and CDR2 (germline): SGHRS, YFSETQ. The CDR3 is made up of 14 amino acids. The CDR3 DNA sequence: TGCGCCAGCAGCCTAAGGGTCGAAACCTACGAGCAGTACTTC. Protein product: CASSLRVETYEQYF.

The rearrangement links TRBV5-4 to TRBJ2-4, with a possible D match to TRBD1 (6 bases). Germline V gives CDR1 SGHNT, CDR2 YYREEE (reference sequence). V lost 3 bases and J lost 4, with 11 bases in between. This CDR3 region has 14 residues. The CDR3 loop reads CASSSTGSKNIQYF. CDR3 nucleotides: TGTGCCAGCAGCTCAACAGGGTCTAAAAACATTCAGTACTTC.

The J gene is TRBJ1-2, the V gene TRBV30; D uncertain. This CDR3 contains 13 residues. V lost 4 bases and J lost 5, with 14 bases in between. Per germline, CDR1 GTSNPN and CDR2 SVGIG (reference sequence). CDR3 nucleotides: TGTGCCTGGATTTCCGGGTTTGTGTATGGCTACACCTTC. This codes for CAWISGFVYGYTF.

The CDR3 loop is CASGQGPGGNQPQHF. The CDR3 coding sequence is TGTGCCAGTGGACAGGGGCCGGGGGGCAATCAGCCCCAGCATTTT. The rearrangement links TRBV19 to TRBJ1-5; TRBD1 aligns across 9 bases. The CDR3 runs to 15 residues. Germline V lookup: CDR1 LNHDA, CDR2 SQIVND (reference sequence). J was trimmed by 2 bases and V by 8 bases; bases with no gene match: 7.

The chain links TRBV7-2 to TRBJ2-1; 12 nucleotides agree with TRBD2. CDR1 is SGHTA and CDR2 is FQGNSA in the germline V gene. V trimming: 10 bases; J trimming: 3 bases; junction bases outside the gene matches: 7. The CDR3 extends over 15 amino acids. In DNA form, the CDR3 reads TGTGCCACCCGACTAGCGGGAGTGATCTACAATGAGCAGTTCTTC. Translated, it gives CATRLAGVIYNEQFF.

The chain has TRBV6-5 and TRBJ2-7; D is perhaps TRBD2 (6 bases). This CDR3 is 15 amino acids long. V was trimmed by 5 bases and J by 0 bases, leaving 14 bases between them. Germline lookup yields CDR1 MNHEY and CDR2 SVGAGI. The CDR3 DNA reads TGTGCCAGCAGTCCCGCCGGGGGAACCTCCTACGAGCAGTACTTC. This sequence encodes CASSPAGGTSYEQYF.

The V and J genes are TRBV18 and TRBJ2-2; a possible D gene is TRBD2 (6 bases). The length of the CDR3 is 15 residues. Germline assignment: CDR1 KGHSH and CDR2 LQKENI. Trimming stripped 1 base from V and 6 bases from J, with 12 bases between. The CDR3 is CASSPQLAYAGELFF. The CDR3 DNA reads TGTGCCAGCTCACCACAACTAGCCTACGCCGGGGAGCTGTTTTTT.

The gene calls are TRBV11-2 and TRBJ2-2; TRBD2 might be the D (5 bases). Germline-derived CDR1 and CDR2 are SGHAT and FQNNGV. This CDR3 comprises 14 residues. V lost 1 base to trimming and J lost 5 bases, with 8 bases between them. The CDR3 region is CASSLASWTGELFF. CDR3 DNA: TGTGCCAGCAGCTTAGCTAGCTGGACCGGGGAGCTGTTTTTT.

The gene calls are TRBV11-2 and TRBJ2-1; D is unclear. This CDR3 has 14 amino acids. Germline V lookup: CDR1 SGHAT, CDR2 FQNNGV. V lost 7 bases, J lost 6 bases, and 16 bases lay in between. CDR3 residues: CASKTPLAVNEQFF. CDR3 DNA sequence: TGTGCCAGCAAGACCCCTTTGGCGGTCAATGAGCAGTTCTTC. Full variable domain (missing parts from reference TRBV11-2 and TRBJ2-1): EAGVAQSPRYKIIEKRQSVAFWCNPISGHATLYWYQQILGQGPKLLIQFQNNGVVDDSQLPKDRFSAERLKGVDSTLKIQPAKLEDSAVYLCASKTPLAVNEQFFGPGTRLTVL.

In its sample, this clone was seen once. Other DNA sequences within the sample encode an identical CDR3. The rearrangement links TRBV15 to TRBJ2-7, with unresolved D. The CDR3 spans 14 residues. V gave up 0 bases and J gave up 3 bases, with 9 bases separating them. Germline V lookup: CDR1 LNHNV, CDR2 YYDKDF (reference sequence). The CDR3 sequence: CATSRDYVSYEQYF. In DNA form, the CDR3 reads TGTGCCACCAGCAGAGATTATGTTAGCTACGAGCAGTACTTC.